These T cell receptor beta chains were read from a single sample in a study of shared clonotypes between healthy human individuals. Using immunoSEQ multiplex PCR, the repertoire was profiled, and TCRdb retains in-frame clones only, with some absent. The sample records some 2.4 million clones, over 85% being singletons. What was sequenced was naive CD4+ T cells from PBMCs. The receptor set was obtained from a man younger than 30 in good health. Some clones in this sample may be carry-over from other donors' samples. Each CDR3 is given with its conserved first and last residue. Each record gives: clone size, V gene, J gene, D gene, CDR3 DNA, CDR3 protein. A D gene is named only where the DNA matches it firmly. Not every row has a clone size; where given, it reads once, few, many or a size class.

>NA|TRBV5-6|TRBJ2-5|NA
TGTGCCAGCAGCTTGGCAGGAAGACAAGAGACCCAGTACTTC
CASSLAGRQETQYF
>NA|TRBV7-2|TRBJ2-5|NA
TGTGCCAGCAGCTTAGCGTTTGGGTCTAGCTTGGACCAAGAGACCCAGTACTTC
CASSLAFGSSLDQETQYF
>NA|TRBV5-4|TRBJ2-5|NA
TGTGCCAGCAGCTTCCGGTTTGAGACCCAGTACTTC
CASSFRFETQYF
>NA|TRBV14|TRBJ2-3|NA
TGTGCCAGCAGCCACTCTTACCCTATGGCGCAGTATTTT
CASSHSYPMAQYF
>NA|TRBV28|TRBJ2-7|TRBD2
TGTGCCATCCAGACTAGCGGCTACGAGCAGTACTTC
CAIQTSGYEQYF
>NA|TRBV6-5|TRBJ1-6|NA
TGTGCCAGCAGTTACTCCCCACCGAGTCCTAATTCACCCCTCCACTTT
CASSYSPPSPNSPLHF
>once|TRBV5-4|TRBJ1-1|NA
TGTGCCAGCAGCTCGCCCAGAGAGGGGAACACTGAAGCTTTCTTT
CASSSPREGNTEAFF
>NA|TRBV29-1|TRBJ2-1|TRBD2
TGCAGCGCCAGCGGGAGGGCCCTGAATGAGCAGTTCTTC
CSASGRALNEQFF
>NA|TRBV10-3|TRBJ2-1|TRBD1
TGTGCCATCAGTGAGTCAGGGGGCGCATACAATGAGCAGTTCTTC
CAISESGGAYNEQFF
>NA|TRBV6-1|TRBJ1-1|NA
TGTGCCAGCGGCCCGGGGCCGGCGGACACTGAAGCTTTCTTT
CASGPGPADTEAFF
>NA|TRBV5-1|TRBJ2-2|NA
TGCGCCAGCAGCTTTATTCTCGGGCACATCGCGAACACCGGGGAGCTGTTTTTT
CASSFILGHIANTGELFF
>NA|TRBV10-3|TRBJ2-4|TRBD2
TGTGCCACGGGACTAGCGGACGACATTCAGTACTTC
CATGLADDIQYF
>NA|TRBV29-1|TRBJ1-2|TRBD1
TGCAGCGTAATGAGACAGGGGGCGCGGAGTGACTACACCTTC
CSVMRQGARSDYTF
>once|TRBV19|TRBJ1-2|NA
TGTGCCAGTAGTAGTCGGGGCAGGGGCTATGGCTACACCTTC
CASSSRGRGYGYTF
>NA|TRBV5-6|TRBJ1-4|TRBD1
TGTGCCAGCAGCGTACGGGGACAGGAAAAACTGTTTTTT
CASSVRGQEKLFF
>NA|TRBV2|TRBJ2-7|NA
TGTGCCAGCCGCCGGGACACCCACGAGCAGTACTTC
CASRRDTHEQYF
>NA|TRBV6-6|TRBJ2-7|TRBD1
TGTGCCAGCAGTTACTCGTGGGGCAGGGGGTACGAGCAGTACTTC
CASSYSWGRGYEQYF
>NA|TRBV28|TRBJ2-7|NA
TGTGCCAGCAGTCGCTTATCGGGCGAGCAGTACTTC
CASSRLSGEQYF
>NA|TRBV28|TRBJ2-1|NA
TGTGCCACTTGGAGGACCCCCGTCAATGAGCAGTTCTTC
CATWRTPVNEQFF
>NA|TRBV30|TRBJ2-5|NA
TGTGCCTGGAGTGAGATTAAGAGAAGGGGGGAGACCCAGTACTTC
CAWSEIKRRGETQYF
>NA|TRBV6-6|TRBJ2-1|NA
TGTGCCAGCAGTTACTCGAGTATAGGCAATGAGCAGTTCTTC
CASSYSSIGNEQFF
>NA|TRBV9|TRBJ1-2|NA
TGTGCCAGCAGCGAGCGTCCCGGGACTAACTATGGCTACACCTTC
CASSERPGTNYGYTF
>NA|TRBV5-1|TRBJ2-5|NA
TGCGCCAGCAGCCCCTGGACCGGAGGGGGAGAGACCCAGTACTTC
CASSPWTGGGETQYF
>NA|TRBV6-6|TRBJ2-7|NA
TGTGCCAGCAGTTACTTAACTGTCTCCTACGAGCAGTACTTC
CASSYLTVSYEQYF
>NA|TRBV6-5|TRBJ2-2|NA
TGTGCCAGCACCACAACACTAGCAGGAGCAGGGGAGCTGTTTTTT
CASTTTLAGAGELFF
>NA|TRBV6-5|TRBJ2-7|NA
TGTGCCAGCAGTATCGGGGTAGTCTACGAGCAGTACTTC
CASSIGVVYEQYF
>once|TRBV5-1|TRBJ2-1|NA
TGCGCCAGCAGCACAGGGCTTTTCAATGAGCAGTTCTTC
CASSTGLFNEQFF
>NA|TRBV6-5|TRBJ2-3|NA
TGTGCCAGCAGTTACTCTAGCGGTAGCACAGATACGCAGTATTTT
CASSYSSGSTDTQYF
>NA|TRBV5-1|TRBJ2-1|TRBD2
TGCGCCAGCAGCTTGAATAGGGGAGGGGATGAGCAGTTCTTC
CASSLNRGGDEQFF
>NA|TRBV10-1|TRBJ2-1|NA
TGCGCCAGCAGTGGGGGACTCTACAATGAGCAGTTCTTC
CASSGGLYNEQFF
>NA|TRBV28|TRBJ1-1|NA
TGTGCCAGCCGAACAGGGAGTCTGGAAGCTTTCTTT
CASRTGSLEAFF
>NA|TRBV10-1|TRBJ2-4|NA
TGCGCCAGCAGTCGGGACACGAGTGTCCACATTCAGTACTTC
CASSRDTSVHIQYF
>NA|TRBV28|TRBJ1-2|NA
TGTGCCAGCGGACGAACAGCATTCAACTATGGCTACACCTTC
CASGRTAFNYGYTF
>once|TRBV7-9|TRBJ2-1|NA
TGTGCCAGCAGCTTAGGGGCGGGGCGGCCCTACAATGAGCAGTTCTTC
CASSLGAGRPYNEQFF
>NA|TRBV5-1|TRBJ1-1|TRBD1
TGCGCCAGCAGCTTGTTTGCACAGGGGATCAGCATGAACACTGAAGCTTTCTTT
CASSLFAQGISMNTEAFF